One sample yielded the 30 T cell receptor beta chains listed below, sequenced in a study of T cell responses to AZD1222 COVID-19 vaccine. Some clones are missing from TCRdb's copy, which holds only in-frame ones; the method was immunoSEQ multiplex PCR. The table records around 100,000 clones, 80% to 90% of them present only once. This sample comprised peripheral blood, obtained on day 0 of AZD1222 vaccination. These receptors all stem from an adult in good health.

J is TRBJ2-1 and V is TRBV7-2; no firm D call. The CDR3 loop spans 13 amino acids. The V gene's germline CDR1 is SGHTA and CDR2 FQGNSA. V gave up 10 bases and J gave up 0 bases, with 10 bases separating them. Here the CDR3 reads CAKSWSSYNEQFF. The CDR3 DNA follows: TGTGCCAAATCCTGGAGCTCCTACAATGAGCAGTTCTTC.

Only a few counts were recorded for this clone. The chain uses TRBV24-1 and TRBJ1-4, with D tentatively TRBD1 (6 bases). Deletions cut 4 bases from V and 2 bases from J, with 13 bases between. This CDR3 is built from 16 residues. The germline V gene has CDR1 KGHDR and CDR2 SFDVKD. CDR3 nucleotides: TGTGCCACCAGTGACGGGGGGCAGGGGACTAATGAAAAACTGTTTTTT. Residues: CATSDGGQGTNEKLFF.

The genes are TRBV6-2 or TRBV6-3 and TRBJ2-7; 10 nucleotides line up with TRBD2. Per the germline V gene, CDR1 is MNHEY and CDR2 is SVGEGT. Unmatched junction bases numbered 8, after V lost 3 bases and J lost 0 bases. The CDR3 runs 17 residues. For the CDR3, the DNA is TGTGCCAGCAGTTATCCGCTAGCGGGGGCCACCTCCTACGAGCAGTACTTC. Translating gives CASSYPLAGATSYEQYF.

This chain links TRBV11-2 with TRBJ2-7, with 9 nucleotides matching TRBD2. The CDR3 length is 19 residues. Germline V gene lookup returns CDR1 SGHAT and CDR2 FQNNGV. The junction had 14 bases not matched to a gene; V was cut back by 2 bases and J by 0 bases. This CDR3 is CASSLHPGSTAGGSYEQYF. The CDR3, as DNA: TGTGCCAGCAGCTTACATCCGGGGTCTACAGCGGGAGGCTCCTACGAGCAGTACTTC.

CDR3 sequence reads: CASSLGLAGGYEQFF. CDR3 DNA sequence: TGTGCCAGCAGCTTGGGACTAGCGGGGGGATATGAGCAGTTCTTC. The chain links TRBV5-6 to TRBJ2-1, with 13 bases matching TRBD2. The CDR3 is 15 residues long. The V segment lost 0 bases and the J segment 8 bases; nucleotides outside the gene matches: 2. Germline V gives CDR1 SGHDT, CDR2 YYEEEE.

This clone was observed a few times. The rearrangement uses TRBV5-1 and TRBJ1-6; no firm D call. V dropped 2 bases and J dropped 4 bases, with 13 bases sitting between them. The CDR3 is 16 residues long. CDR1 and CDR2 (germline): SGHRS, YFSETQ. In nucleotides, the CDR3 is TGCGCCAGCAGCTTTGAGGCTGACCATTATAATTCACCCCTCCACTTT. This sequence encodes CASSFEADHYNSPLHF.

The chain links TRBV3-1 (or the pseudogene TRBV3-2) to TRBJ2-1; D not resolved. Looked up from germline, CDR1 is LGHDT and CDR2 is YNNKEL (reference sequence). The CDR3 runs 14 residues. Trimming stripped 3 bases from V and 7 bases from J, with 13 bases between. The CDR3 DNA is TGTGCCAGCAGCCACATTACTCAAAGGAATGAGCAGTTCTTC. Its translation: CASSHITQRNEQFF.

The rearrangement joins TRBV10-3 to TRBJ1-3; 10 bases are shared with TRBD1. Germline V gene lookup returns CDR1 ENHRY and CDR2 SYGVKD. V was clipped by 0 bases and J by 6 bases; unmatched bases: 2. This CDR3 contains 15 residues. DNA of the CDR3: TGTGCCATCAGTGAGTCGGGACAGGGGACAAACACCATATATTTT. This encodes CAISESGQGTNTIYF.

The gene calls are TRBV6-1 and TRBJ1-6; D is possibly TRBD1 (6 bases). The CDR3 extends over 18 amino acids. Trimming stripped 2 bases from V and 8 bases from J, with 22 bases between. CDR1 is MNHNS, CDR2 SASEGT, per germline. CDR3 region: CASSELRTGGGLDSPLHF. The CDR3 DNA reads as TGTGCCAGCAGTGAACTACGGACGGGAGGGGGGCTGGATTCACCCCTCCACTTT.

The gene calls are TRBV12-3 or TRBV12-4 and TRBJ1-6; 7 nucleotides agree with TRBD1. V trimming: 4 bases; J trimming: 13 bases; junction bases outside the gene matches: 7. The CDR3 runs 13 residues. This CDR3 reads CASSWGQSRPLHF. CDR3 sequence (DNA): TGTGCCAGCAGTTGGGGACAGTCTAGGCCCCTCCACTTT.

The rearrangement links TRBV27 to TRBJ1-1; D gene uncertain. V lost 5 bases to trimming and J lost 1 base, with 14 bases between them. The CDR3 is 15 amino acids. Germline assignment: CDR1 MNHEY and CDR2 SMNVEV (reference sequence). The CDR3 DNA reads TGTGCCAGCAGTCGGGGTCGGGTAAGGAACACTGAAGCTTTCTTT. Protein sequence: CASSRGRVRNTEAFF.

The genes are TRBV5-1 and TRBJ1-1, with D tentatively TRBD1 (6 bases). The germline CDR1 and CDR2 sequences are SGHRS and YFSETQ. The CDR3 length is 14 residues. V lost 2 bases to trimming and J lost 5 bases, with 13 bases between them. The CDR3 spells CASSFEGGLTEAFF. The CDR3 bases are TGCGCCAGCAGCTTCGAGGGGGGACTTACTGAAGCTTTCTTT.

In the case of this clone: Germline is not matched at one junction end, which may reflect a read error. The chain recombines TRBV2 with TRBJ2-2; TRBD2 is a possible D gene (6 bases). The CDR3 runs 15 residues. Germline V lookup: CDR1 SNHLY, CDR2 FYNNEI. CDR3 region: CASSEGRGNTGELFF. The CDR3 bases are TGTGCCAGCAGCGAAGGGCGGGGGAACACCGGGGAGCTGTTTTTT.

The V and J genes are TRBV7-9 and TRBJ2-5; 7 bases agree with TRBD2. The V and J ends lost 1 base and 2 bases, in that order; junction bases with no gene match: 4. Germline V lookup: CDR1 SEHNR, CDR2 FQNEAQ (reference sequence). CDR3 length equals 15 residues. The CDR3 spells CASSLDLAVQETQYF. CDR3 sequence (DNA): TGTGCCAGCAGCTTAGACCTAGCGGTACAAGAGACCCAGTACTTC.

This rearrangement joins TRBV4-2 to TRBJ2-1; D possibly corresponds to TRBD1 (5 bases). V lost 1 base, J lost 2 bases, and 15 bases lay in between. CDR1 and CDR2 from the germline V gene are LGHNA and YNFKEQ. This CDR3 spans 17 amino acids. This chain's CDR3 is CASSQGMADSTYNEQFF. For the CDR3, the DNA is TGTGCCAGCAGCCAAGGAATGGCAGACAGTACCTACAATGAGCAGTTCTTC.

CDR3 sequence (DNA): TGTGCCAGCAGCGTAGGACAGGGGAGCAATCAGCCCCAGCATTTT. Translating gives CASSVGQGSNQPQHF. The rearrangement joins TRBV9 to TRBJ1-5, with 8 bases fitting TRBD1. The germline V gene has CDR1 SGDLS and CDR2 YYNGEE. This CDR3 is built from 15 residues. V trimming: 0 bases; J trimming: 1 base; junction bases outside the gene matches: 0. The full variable domain, in which reference TRBV9 and TRBJ1-5 provide the parts outside the CDR3, is DSGVTQTPKHLITATGQRVTLRCSPRSGDLSVYWYQQSLDQGLQFLIQYYNGEERAKGNILERFSAQQFPDLHSELNLSSLELGDSALYFCASSVGQGSNQPQHFGDGTRLSIL.

The chain couples TRBV7-9 to TRBJ2-2; 8 positions match TRBD2. Germline CDR1 reads SEHNR; CDR2 reads FQNEAQ (reference sequence). Trimming at V came to 8 bases and at J to 0 bases, leaving 14 bases not matched to a gene. The CDR3 loop spans 18 amino acids. The CDR3 DNA reads as TGTGCCAGCTCCCCCGTCGGACTAGCACCCTCGAACACCGGGGAGCTGTTTTTT. Translation gives CASSPVGLAPSNTGELFF.

V gene TRBV3-1 (or the pseudogene TRBV3-2) combines with J gene TRBJ2-1; D is perhaps TRBD2 (5 bases). Between the trimmed V and J ends, which lost 0 bases and 5 bases, there was a span of 20 bases. Germline V lookup: CDR1 LGHDT, CDR2 YNNKEL (reference sequence). The CDR3 contains 18 residues. The DNA of the CDR3 is TGTGCCAGCAGCCAAGATCCAATCGCGGGCCTCGGCAACAATGAGCAGTTCTTC. This codes for CASSQDPIAGLGNNEQFF.

J is TRBJ1-5 and V is TRBV9; D may be TRBD1 (5 bases). CDR1 and CDR2 (germline): SGDLS, YYNGEE. The V gene lost 4 bases and the J gene lost 7 bases, with 18 bases spanning the gap. This CDR3 contains 15 residues. The CDR3 DNA is TGTGCCAGCAGCACATGGGGGGGAAGCGGCCAGCCCCAGCATTTT. It yields the protein CASSTWGGSGQPQHF.

The chain has TRBV7-2 and TRBJ1-1; D unresolved. Germline V CDR1 and CDR2: SGHTA, FQGNSA. Trimming took 2 bases from V and 5 from J, leaving 6 bases between them. The CDR3 totals 12 residues. The CDR3 sequence is CASSLLPTEAFF. The CDR3 bases are TGTGCCAGCAGCTTATTACCTACTGAAGCTTTCTTT.

The chain couples TRBV2 to TRBJ2-7; 9 bases line up with TRBD1. Per germline, CDR1 SNHLY and CDR2 FYNNEI. The CDR3 length is 15 residues. Trimming cost V 4 bases and J 2 bases; bases outside gene matches: 6. The CDR3, as DNA: TGTGCCAGCAGTGCATCCGGGACAGGGCCCTACGAGCAGTACTTC. It translates to CASSASGTGPYEQYF. The variable domain in full, completed from reference TRBV2 and TRBJ2-7, reads EPEVTQTPSHQVTQMGQEVILRCVPISNHLYFYWYRQILGQKVEFLVSFYNNEISEKSEIFDDQFSVERPDGSNFTLKIRSTKLEDSAMYFCASSASGTGPYEQYFGPGTRLTVT.

This clone was seen just once. The rearrangement joins TRBV7-2 to TRBJ2-1; TRBD2 agrees at 9 bases. This CDR3 is 16 amino acids long. Trimming cost V 1 base and J 3 bases; bases outside gene matches: 4. Germline-derived CDR1 and CDR2 are SGHTA and FQGNSA. CDR3 sequence reads: CASSLGGSGGYNEQFF. The CDR3 coding sequence is TGTGCCAGCAGCTTAGGGGGTAGCGGGGGCTACAATGAGCAGTTCTTC. Combining the CDR3 with reference TRBV7-2 and TRBJ2-1 gives the whole variable domain GAGVSQSPSNKVTEKGKDVELRCDPISGHTALYWYRQSLGQGLEFLIYFQGNSAPDKSGLPSDRFSAERTGGSVSTLTIQRTQQEDSAVYLCASSLGGSGGYNEQFFGPGTRLTVL.

The genes are TRBV5-1 and TRBJ2-5, with TRBD2 identical over 12 bases. The CDR3 runs 16 residues. Per the germline V gene, CDR1 is SGHRS and CDR2 is YFSETQ. The V and J ends lost 4 bases and 2 bases, in that order; junction bases with no gene match: 6. The CDR3 sequence is CASSAGLAGRQETQYF. CDR3 nucleotide sequence: TGCGCCAGCAGCGCCGGACTAGCGGGGCGACAAGAGACCCAGTACTTC. Together with reference TRBV5-1 and TRBJ2-5, the CDR3 gives the full variable domain: KAGVTQTPRYLIKTRGQQVTLSCSPISGHRSVSWYQQTPGQGLQFLFEYFSETQRNKGNFPGRFSGRQFSNSRSEMNVSTLELGDSALYLCASSAGLAGRQETQYFGPGTRLLVL.

J is TRBJ2-7 and V is TRBV27, with D uncertain. Germline V gene data show CDR1 as MNHEY and CDR2 as SMNVEV (reference sequence). This CDR3 region has 17 residues. The ends were cut back, 3 bases at V and 2 bases at J, with 20 bases in the middle. The CDR3 nucleotides are TGTGCCAGCAGTTTTTCCGCGGACCCGACGACTCCCTACGAGCAGTACTTC. Amino acids: CASSFSADPTTPYEQYF.

J is TRBJ2-1 and V is TRBV20-1; D is unclear. The V gene lost 3 bases and the J gene lost 3 bases, with 3 bases spanning the gap. Per the germline V gene, CDR1 is DFQATT and CDR2 is SNEGSKA (reference sequence). The CDR3 has 11 amino acids. The CDR3 spells CSASNYNEQFF. The DNA for the CDR3 is TGCAGTGCTAGCAACTACAATGAGCAGTTCTTC.

V is TRBV7-8 and J is TRBJ1-5, with 9 bases fitting TRBD1. Germline CDR1 reads SGHVS; CDR2 reads FQNEAQ. The CDR3 totals 13 residues. Trimming removed 8 bases from V and 3 bases from J; junction bases left unmatched: 2. CDR3 nucleotides: TGTGCCAGCGGACAGGGGATCAATCAGCCCCAGCATTTT. This encodes CASGQGINQPQHF.

This clone was seen a few times. Other DNA sequences from this sample encode an identical CDR3 as well. The chain carries TRBV7-2 and TRBJ1-5; no clear D gene. Deletions cut 1 base from V and 3 bases from J, with 4 bases between. There are 13 residues in the CDR3. Germline CDR1 is SGHTA and CDR2 is FQGNSA. CDR3 bases: TGTGCCAGCAGCTTAGACCTCAATCAGCCCCAGCATTTT. It codes for CASSLDLNQPQHF.

The V call is TRBV19, the J call TRBJ2-4, with D perhaps being TRBD1 or TRBD2 (6 bases each). The CDR3 runs to 17 residues. The germline V and J ends were trimmed by 2 bases and 1 base, with 15 bases remaining between them. CDR1 is LNHDA, CDR2 SQIVND, per germline (reference sequence). CDR3 protein: CASSIQGRYSAKNIQYF. The CDR3 DNA sequence: TGTGCCAGTAGTATACAGGGGAGGTATTCGGCCAAAAACATTCAGTACTTC.

The chain is built from TRBV24-1 and TRBJ2-7, with D hard to call. Germline values: CDR1 KGHDR, CDR2 SFDVKD. V lost 3 bases, J lost 6 bases, and 11 bases lay in between. This CDR3 region has 13 residues. The chain's CDR3 is CATSDPGGGEQYF. The CDR3 nucleotides are TGTGCCACCAGTGATCCCGGCGGCGGCGAGCAGTACTTC.

The gene calls are TRBV7-3 and TRBJ2-1; 10 bases are shared with TRBD2. The ends lost 5 bases at V and 4 bases at J; junction bases unmatched: 2. CDR3 length: 14 residues. In germline, CDR1 is SGHTA, CDR2 FQGTGA. CDR3 DNA sequence: TGTGCCAGCAGCCGGACTAGCGGATACAATGAGCAGTTCTTC. This sequence encodes CASSRTSGYNEQFF.